The clone carrying this T cell receptor (beta chain) was seen only once. Cryopreserved PBMCs provided around 2 micrograms of genomic DNA for the TCR beta libraries. The data stem from a study of cytotoxic CD8 clonotypes in ibrutinib-treated CLL. Study context: 11 relapsed/refractory, more than 14 treatment-naive; approximately 18 IGHV unmutated. The average sample held approximately 240,000 productive templates and fewer than 100,000 productive rearrangements.

This table comes from immunoSEQ multiplex PCR, and its TCRdb copy is limited to in-frame clones, with some not included. The table has approximately 140,000 clones, about 72% seen once. V lost 4 bases and J 3 bases, leaving 7 bases between the germline ends. This CDR3 is built from 13 residues. Germline CDR1 reads SGHTA; CDR2 reads FQGNSA. The sequenced sample was PBMCs, obtained after 12 months of ibrutinib treatment. The sequence derives from a human donor with chronic lymphocytic leukemia. The V call is TRBV7-2, the J call TRBJ2-1; D not certain. CDR3 in amino acids: CASSSARYNEQFF. The CDR3 nucleotides are TGTGCCAGCAGCTCGGCCCGCTACAATGAGCAGTTCTTC.